The present T cell receptor (beta chain) was sequenced within a study of response to subunit inactivated influenza vaccine. Study-wide points: With each seasonal influenza vaccination, the authors suggested, few new T cells are recruited.

V shed 0 bases, J shed 2 bases, and the junction held 4 bases outside the gene matches. Germline-derived CDR1 and CDR2 are MNHEY and SVGAGI. The CDR3 length is 16 residues. Via MiXCR, TCRdb re-called the RT-PCR reads, giving one row per CDR3 protein. The table includes 430,000 or so distinct CDR3 sequences, roughly 9.8% detected once. Comment on this clonotype: Its antigen is still unknown.

This clonotype was sampled from a middle-aged man who received an inactivated influenza vaccine. The sequencing here drew on PBMCs from blood, taken roughly 45 days after vaccination. The chain couples TRBV6-5 to TRBJ1-2; 9 bases align to TRBD1. CDR3 sequence reads: CASSYSGTGSNYGYTF. DNA for the CDR3: TGTGCCAGCAGTTACTCCGGGACAGGGAGCAACTATGGCTACACCTTC.